This is a list of T cell receptor beta chains from one sample in a study of shared clonotypes between healthy human individuals. Here immunoSEQ multiplex PCR was the method, and the copy in TCRdb shows in-frame clones only, minus some. The repertoire holds about 820,000 clones, 80% to 95% seen once, with 24% in the top ten. The sequencing input was naive CD8+ T cells sorted from blood. Source of these receptors: a man younger than 40 in good health. Each CDR3 is given without its conserved first and last residue.

TRBV6-4	TRBJ2-7	ASSPRQSAFYEQY
TRBV5-1	TRBJ2-1	ASSLGLEKAYNEQF
TRBV2	TRBJ2-7	ASSLRAGGPYEQY
TRBV4-1	TRBJ2-7	ASSQEDRVYEQY
TRBV7-9	TRBJ2-7	ASSLAGGPYEQY
TRBV18	TRBJ2-1	ASSLSTSGKANEQF
TRBV9	TRBJ2-1	ASSAGRPRDEQF
TRBV6-5	TRBJ1-5	ASSYGSGEQPQH
TRBV2	TRBJ2-6	ASSGDRDSGANVLT
TRBV9	TRBJ1-4	ASNGGQGFEKLF
TRBV19	TRBJ1-1	ASIGTGGKMNTEAF
TRBV27	TRBJ2-5	ASTEPGGTQY
TRBV5-4	TRBJ2-7	ASSFSPGSIYEQY
TRBV6-1	TRBJ1-2	ASSSIVGSNYGYT
TRBV6-5	TRBJ1-2	ATTMENNYGYT
TRBV29-1	TRBJ2-3	SVEDTGDTDTQY
TRBV15	TRBJ1-2	ATSRGQGHGYT
TRBV2	TRBJ1-2	ASRQEGKGVAGYT
TRBV19	TRBJ2-7	ASSIGQGDYEQY
TRBV5-1	TRBJ2-7	ASSLTGLAGWNEQY
TRBV19	TRBJ2-1	ASSRWGQGDNEQF
TRBV7-9	TRBJ1-3	ASSLTSGNTIY
TRBV4-1	TRBJ1-2	ASSQSPGTGYYYGYT
TRBV7-2	TRBJ2-7	ASSLDRARAYEQY
TRBV2	TRBJ2-5	ASRENPGLGQETQY
TRBV5-1	TRBJ2-1	ASSLSAGGLNEQF
TRBV5-1	TRBJ1-1	ASSSNRPLGGNTEAF
TRBV5-4	TRBJ2-1	ASRIDQGSSYNEQF
TRBV25-1	TRBJ2-7	ASSQGTEQY
TRBV29-1	TRBJ2-1	SVRFPTSGRTNEQF
TRBV2	TRBJ2-3	ASSETDPLPSTDTQY
TRBV5-1	TRBJ2-7	ASSIAGNYYEQY
TRBV11-2	TRBJ2-1	ASSFSGRNEQF
TRBV5-1	TRBJ1-1	ASSGPTGGSEAF
TRBV5-1	TRBJ2-7	ASSAGDGPYEQY
TRBV5-5	TRBJ2-1	ASSPHFIAGFSYNEQF
TRBV6-6	TRBJ1-3	ASSSRSGNTIY
TRBV5-1	TRBJ2-2	ASRKGQGDTGELF
TRBV9	TRBJ2-7	ASSPRTSEYEQY
TRBV7-2	TRBJ1-1	ASSLDLGINTEAF
TRBV7-6	TRBJ2-7	ASSGREPYEQY
TRBV7-9	TRBJ1-1	ASSLVLRLTEAF
TRBV5-1	TRBJ2-1	ASSLEDWVYEQF